Below are 27 T cell receptor beta chains sequenced from a single sample in a study of shared clonotypes between healthy human individuals (TCRdb year 2020). The library was obtained by the immunoSEQ multiplex PCR assay. What TCRdb holds here is the immuneACCESS table cut down to in-frame rearrangements. Part of the clones is not present; checked against another copy, under half of the missing clones reflect an unresolved V gene, and the others are unexplained. The sample contains 2 million to 2.5 million clones, 93% of them found a single time. The ten largest clones represent about 0.41% of the sample. Sequencing input: naive CD4+ T cells from PBMCs. Taken with the paper, the label for cell subset or site translates to: CD45RA+ positively selected. The source is a young man in good health. Some clones in this sample may be carry-over from other donors' samples.

The chain combines TRBV7-9 with TRBJ2-3; D is perhaps TRBD1 (7 bases). Looked up from germline, CDR1 is SEHNR and CDR2 is FQNEAQ (reference sequence). Trimming shortened V by 5 bases and J by 2 bases, and 20 bases separated the two germline ends. The CDR3 length is 17 residues. CDR3 in DNA: TGTGCCAGCAGCCACAGGGGCCTGGGGGAGGCCACAGATACGCAGTATTTT. Translation gives CASSHRGLGEATDTQYF.

The chain uses TRBV4-1 and TRBJ2-5, with 7 bases aligning to TRBD2. Germline loops: CDR1 MGHRA, CDR2 YSYEKL. CDR3 length: 16 amino acids. Germline trimming cut 4 bases from V and 2 bases from J; bases unmatched to any gene: 10. CDR3 sequence reads: CASSPGMASGQETQYF. The DNA for the CDR3 is TGCGCCAGCAGCCCTGGGATGGCTAGCGGACAAGAGACCCAGTACTTC.

The chain uses TRBV9 and TRBJ2-1, with 7 positions matching TRBD2. Trimming took 6 bases from V and 0 from J; bases not matched to a gene: 6. The CDR3 is 15 residues long. Germline values: CDR1 SGDLS, CDR2 YYNGEE. CDR3 sequence reads: CASTSSGNSYNEQFF. Written as DNA, the CDR3 is TGTGCCAGCACCTCTAGCGGAAACTCCTACAATGAGCAGTTCTTC.

CDR3 sequence reads: CASRPLIAGAIYEQYF. DNA of the CDR3: TGTGCCAGCAGGCCTTTGATAGCGGGAGCCATCTACGAGCAGTACTTC. The chain has TRBV28 and TRBJ2-7, with 9 bases aligning to TRBD2. V lost 6 bases, J lost 3 bases, and 12 bases stayed unmatched. CDR1 and CDR2 from the germline V gene are MDHEN and SYDVKM. There are 16 residues in the CDR3.

The chain uses TRBV7-3 and TRBJ1-1; TRBD1 matches at 10 bases. Per germline, CDR1 SGHTA and CDR2 FQGTGA. J gave up 1 base and V 5 bases, and 4 bases lay outside the gene matches. This CDR3 has 15 amino acids. CDR3 sequence reads: CASSPDRGRNTEAFF. The CDR3, as DNA: TGTGCCAGCAGCCCCGACAGGGGGCGGAACACTGAAGCTTTCTTT.

The chain uses TRBV28 and TRBJ2-1, with 9 positions matching TRBD2. Germline CDR1 and CDR2: MDHEN and SYDVKM. After removal of 2 bases from V and 8 bases from J, the junction contained 10 bases not matched to a gene. The CDR3 runs to 16 residues. For the CDR3, the DNA is TGTGCCAGCAGTTTAGGGACTAGCAATGGGGTCTATGAGCAGTTCTTC. Encoded protein: CASSLGTSNGVYEQFF.

With respect to this clone: Compared with germline, one end of the junction differs, possibly owing to a read error. CDR3 region: CASSHRNAEAFF. The CDR3 DNA is TGTGCCAGCAGCCACCGGAACGCTGAAGCTTTCTTT. The rearrangement uses TRBV5-6 and TRBJ1-1; no definite D call. This CDR3 region has 12 residues. Germline values: CDR1 SGHDT, CDR2 YYEEEE.

The V and J genes are TRBV6-5 and TRBJ1-5; 7 bases align to TRBD1. This CDR3 region has 16 residues. Losses at the gene ends were 1 base for V and 5 bases for J; bases not matched to a gene: 8. From germline, CDR1 is MNHEY and CDR2 SVGAGI. CDR3 coding DNA: TGTGCCAGCAGTTACTTCGACAGGGAAGGTCATCAGCCCCAGCATTTT. Its protein product is CASSYFDREGHQPQHF.

The chain joins TRBV15 to TRBJ2-7; TRBD1 or TRBD2 may be the D gene (6 bases each). Germline V lookup: CDR1 LNHNV, CDR2 YYDKDF (reference sequence). Trimming stripped 1 base from V and 3 bases from J, with 10 bases between. This CDR3 contains 14 residues. CDR3 region: CATSRVGGLYEQYF. CDR3 coding DNA: TGTGCCACCAGCAGAGTGGGGGGCCTCTACGAGCAGTACTTC.

This chain uses TRBV28 with TRBJ1-1, with D perhaps TRBD1 (6 bases). V was pared by 6 bases and J by 5 bases, with 25 bases between. The germline CDR1 and CDR2 sequences are MDHEN and SYDVKM. CDR3 length equals 17 residues. The CDR3 spells CASRVNDRTLGWTEAFF. The CDR3 DNA reads as TGTGCCAGCAGGGTTAATGACAGGACGCTTGGTTGGACTGAAGCTTTCTTT. The entire variable domain, with the rest obtained from reference TRBV28 and TRBJ1-1, is as follows: DVKVTQSSRYLVKRTGEKVFLECVQDMDHENMFWYRQDPGLGLRLIYFSYDVKMKEKGDIPEGYSVSREKKERFSLILESASTNQTSMYLCASRVNDRTLGWTEAFFGQGTRLTVV.

As DNA, the CDR3 is TGTGCCTGGAGTGTACACTTTTGGACAGAAAGGGGGACTGAAGCTTTCTTT. Translating it yields CAWSVHFWTERGTEAFF. The rearrangement uses TRBV30 and TRBJ1-1; D may be TRBD1 (6 bases). The germline V and J ends were trimmed by 0 bases and 5 bases, with 22 bases remaining between them. Germline loops: CDR1 GTSNPN, CDR2 SVGIG (reference sequence). The CDR3 is made up of 17 amino acids.

This clone came up once. The chain employs TRBV11-3 and TRBJ2-5; 8 bases match TRBD1. The CDR3 sequence is 15 residues long. Germline trimming cut 3 bases from V and 4 bases from J; bases unmatched to any gene: 7. In germline, CDR1 is SGHNT, CDR2 YENEEA. The DNA of the CDR3 is TGTGCCAGCAGCTTTTCCAGGGGGCAAGGAGAGACCCAGTACTTC. The encoded protein is CASSFSRGQGETQYF.

The chain combines TRBV21-1 with TRBJ1-4. TRBV21-1 is reported as a pseudogene. The CDR3 contains 21 residues. The CDR3 region is CASSKVAGRTPYRGGNEKLFF. The DNA of the CDR3 is TGTGCCAGCAGCAAAGTCGCGGGTAGGACACCCTATCGAGGAGGTAATGAAAAACTGTTTTTT.

Concerning this clone itself: Other nucleotide sequences in the sample specify the same CDR3. V usage is TRBV18 and J usage is TRBJ1-1; D gene ambiguous. The V and J ends lost 0 bases and 4 bases respectively, with 9 bases between them. From germline, CDR1 is KGHSH and CDR2 LQKENI. This CDR3 has 14 amino acids. The CDR3 is CASSPPKAGTEAFF. DNA for the CDR3: TGTGCCAGCTCACCACCGAAGGCTGGCACTGAAGCTTTCTTT.

On this clone: The sample holds other DNA sequences that translate to the same CDR3. The chain combines TRBV7-2 with TRBJ1-1, with D possibly being TRBD1 (5 bases). CDR3 length: 14 residues. CDR1 is SGHTA and CDR2 is FQGNSA in the germline V gene. V lost 1 base, J lost 4 bases, and 10 bases lay in between. The CDR3 nucleotides are TGTGCCAGCAGCTTAGTTCAGGGAGGCACTGAAGCTTTCTTT. Protein sequence: CASSLVQGGTEAFF.

The chain carries TRBV27 and TRBJ2-6; possible D gene TRBD2, 6 bases. Germline values: CDR1 MNHEY, CDR2 SMNVEV (reference sequence). The CDR3 covers 17 residues. V lost 1 base, J lost 2 bases, and 12 bases lay in between. DNA of the CDR3: TGTGCCAGCAGTTTATTCCGGGAGAGGACTGGGGCCAACGTCCTGACTTTC. Translation: CASSLFRERTGANVLTF.

The V and J genes are TRBV7-9 and TRBJ1-2; D might be TRBD1 (5 bases). Per germline, CDR1 SEHNR and CDR2 FQNEAQ (reference sequence). The CDR3 spans 16 residues. Trimming removed 5 bases from V and 2 bases from J, with 18 bases in between. The CDR3 protein is CASSPGVGNMNYGYTF. The CDR3 DNA reads as TGTGCCAGCAGCCCGGGGGTGGGGAACATGAACTATGGCTACACCTTC.

The V call is TRBV5-8, the J call TRBJ1-4, with TRBD1 identical over 9 bases. The germline CDR1 and CDR2 sequences are SGHTS and YDEGEE. This CDR3 comprises 16 residues. After removal of 5 bases from V and 0 bases from J, the junction contained 5 bases not matched to a gene. CDR3 coding DNA: TGTGCCAGCAGTCGACAGGGGGGTGCAACTAATGAAAAACTGTTTTTT. Translation: CASSRQGGATNEKLFF.

This rearrangement joins TRBV5-1 to TRBJ1-2; 7 nucleotides agree with TRBD1. CDR1 and CDR2 from the germline V gene are SGHRS and YFSETQ. CDR3 length: 12 amino acids. With V trimmed by 5 bases and J by 8 bases, 6 bases remained unmatched. The chain's CDR3 is CASRNGQAGYTF. DNA for the CDR3: TGCGCCAGCAGAAACGGACAGGCCGGCTACACCTTC.

This chain connects TRBV27 to TRBJ1-3; 9 bases match TRBD1. CDR3 length: 15 residues. Germline V gene lookup returns CDR1 MNHEY and CDR2 SMNVEV (reference sequence). V was pared by 4 bases and J by 4 bases, with 5 bases of the junction left unmatched. As DNA, the CDR3 is TGTGCCAGCAGTTCGCTCGACAGGGGGGGAAACACCATATATTTT. Protein sequence: CASSSLDRGGNTIYF.

J is TRBJ2-1 and V is TRBV28; 9 bases match TRBD2. Germline lookup yields CDR1 MDHEN and CDR2 SYDVKM. The CDR3 consists of 14 residues. V trimming: 3 bases; J trimming: 8 bases; junction bases outside the gene matches: 5. CDR3 amino acids: CASSFPSGKDEQFF. CDR3 bases: TGTGCCAGCAGTTTCCCTAGCGGGAAGGATGAGCAGTTCTTC.

The chain is built from TRBV5-4 and TRBJ2-1; D not certain. There are 17 residues in the CDR3. Germline lookup yields CDR1 SGHNT and CDR2 YYREEE (reference sequence). V was clipped by 4 bases and J by 6 bases, with 23 bases between them. The CDR3 is CASSQGNLLAPTNEQFF. DNA for the CDR3: TGTGCCAGCAGCCAAGGAAACCTCCTTGCCCCCACCAATGAGCAGTTCTTC.

The rearrangement links TRBV28 to TRBJ2-7; 8 nucleotides agree with TRBD2. In germline, CDR1 is MDHEN, CDR2 SYDVKM. The CDR3 covers 16 residues. The junction had 5 bases not matched to a gene; V was cut back by 1 base and J by 0 bases. CDR3 DNA sequence: TGTGCCAGCAGTTTATTGGCGGGGGGACACTCCTACGAGCAGTACTTC. It codes for CASSLLAGGHSYEQYF.

J is TRBJ2-1 and V is TRBV9; TRBD1 might be the D (6 bases). The CDR3 covers 19 residues. Germline loops: CDR1 SGDLS, CDR2 YYNGEE. Trimming pared 4 bases from V and 8 bases from J, leaving 31 bases between. In DNA form, the CDR3 reads TGTGCCAGCAGCCCAACAGGGTCGTACTTTAATAGGTCCTCGCATGAGCAGTTCTTC. Its translation is CASSPTGSYFNRSSHEQFF.

The chain combines TRBV7-3 with TRBJ2-3, with a possible D match to TRBD1 (5 bases). Germline V gene sequence: CDR1 SGHTA, CDR2 FQGTGA. V was pared by 5 bases and J by 6 bases, with 12 bases between. CDR3 length equals 13 residues. As DNA, the CDR3 is TGTGCCAGCAGCCTAGGGGTTGAGGATACGCAGTATTTT. Its protein product is CASSLGVEDTQYF. Combining the CDR3 with reference TRBV7-3 and TRBJ2-3 gives the whole variable domain GAGVSQTPSNKVTEKGKYVELRCDPISGHTALYWYRQSLGQGPEFLIYFQGTGAADDSGLPNDRFFAVRPEGSVSTLKIQRTERGDSAVYLCASSLGVEDTQYFGPGTRLTVL.

The rearrangement joins TRBV2 to TRBJ2-7; 10 bases are a match to TRBD2. The CDR3 extends over 15 amino acids. The V gene's germline CDR1 is SNHLY and CDR2 FYNNEI. The ends lost 8 bases at V and 5 bases at J; junction bases unmatched: 12. The DNA for the CDR3 is TGTGCCAGCCTGGGAGCTGTAGCGGGAGGTAACGAGCAGTACTTC. It specifies CASLGAVAGGNEQYF.

The chain employs TRBV11-1 and TRBJ2-7; 9 bases map to TRBD1. With 6 bases clipped from V and 5 bases from J, the junction kept 11 bases outside the gene matches. From germline, CDR1 is SGHAT and CDR2 FQDESV (reference sequence). The CDR3 extends over 15 amino acids. The CDR3 DNA sequence: TGTGCCAGCAGTCGACAAGGGACAGGGTGGAACGAGCAGTACTTC. It translates to CASSRQGTGWNEQYF.